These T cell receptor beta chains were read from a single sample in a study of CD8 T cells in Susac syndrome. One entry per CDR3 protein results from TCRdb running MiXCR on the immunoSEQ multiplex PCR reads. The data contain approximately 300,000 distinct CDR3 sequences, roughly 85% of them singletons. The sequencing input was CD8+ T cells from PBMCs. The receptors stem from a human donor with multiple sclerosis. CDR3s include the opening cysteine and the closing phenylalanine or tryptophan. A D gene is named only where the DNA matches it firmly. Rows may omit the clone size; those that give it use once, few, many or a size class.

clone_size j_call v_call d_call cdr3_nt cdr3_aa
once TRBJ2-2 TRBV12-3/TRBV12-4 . TGTGCCAGCTTCAAGGCATCCGGGGAGCTGTTTTTT CASFKASGELFF
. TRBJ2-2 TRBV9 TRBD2 TGTGCCAGCAGCGCCGACCGCCGGCTAGCGGGAGACACCGGGGAGCTGTTTTTT CASSADRRLAGDTGELFF
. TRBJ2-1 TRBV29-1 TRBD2 TGCAGCGCCTACTCTAGCGGGAGTATGGGTGAGCAGTTCTTC CSAYSSGSMGEQFF
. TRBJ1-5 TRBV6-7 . TGTGCCAGCAGTTACTCGATCAGGGGATTTGGTAGGGAGGTATGTCAGCCCCAGCATTTT CASSYSIRGFGREVCQPQHF
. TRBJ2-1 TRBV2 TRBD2 TGTGCCAGCAGTGAGGCGGCGGGAGGGCCCCGGTACAATGAGCAGTTCTTC CASSEAAGGPRYNEQFF
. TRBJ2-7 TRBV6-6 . TGTGCCAGCAGTTACTCGGCTAGCCGCGAGCAGTACTTC CASSYSASREQYF
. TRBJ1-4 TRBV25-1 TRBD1 TGTGCCAGCAGTGCCCGGACAGGGGAGGGGGAAAAACTGTTTTTT CASSARTGEGEKLFF
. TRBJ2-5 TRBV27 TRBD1 TGTGCCAGCAGTTTGGGACAGTGGGGGACCCAGTACTTC CASSLGQWGTQYF
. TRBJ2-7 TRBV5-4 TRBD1 TGTGCCAGCAGGGGAGGACAGGGGAACGAGCAGTACTTC CASRGGQGNEQYF
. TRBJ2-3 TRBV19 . TGTGCCAGTAGTTCCCCGTTGGTAGCGGAAAGCACAGATACGCAGTATTTT CASSSPLVAESTDTQYF
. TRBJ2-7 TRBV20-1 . TGCAGTGCTAGACTTGGGGTTTTATACGAGCAGTACTTC CSARLGVLYEQYF
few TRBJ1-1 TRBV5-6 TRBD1 TGTGCCAGCAGCTTGGTCGGGACAGGGGGTGAAGCTTTCTTT CASSLVGTGGEAFF
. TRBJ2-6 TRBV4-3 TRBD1 TGCGCCAGCAGCCAAGAAACTCCCCGGACAGGGCCCTCTGGGGCCAACGTCCTGACTTTC CASSQETPRTGPSGANVLTF
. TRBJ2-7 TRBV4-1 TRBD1 TGCGCCAGCAGCCAAGCCTTTGGGGACAGGGCCTACGAGCAGTACTTC CASSQAFGDRAYEQYF
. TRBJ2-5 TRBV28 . TGTGCCAGCAGTAGGGTACTAGCAGTGAACAAAGAGACCCAGTACTTC CASSRVLAVNKETQYF
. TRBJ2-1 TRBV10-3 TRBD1 TGTGCCATCAGTGAGTCTTTGGGACAGGGGGCGAACAATGAGCAGTTCTTC CAISESLGQGANNEQFF
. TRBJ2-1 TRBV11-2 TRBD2 TGTGCCAGCAGCCCGGGAGGACTAGCGTGGAATGAGCAGTTCTTC CASSPGGLAWNEQFF
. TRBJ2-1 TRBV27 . TGTGCCAGCAGCCCGGGAGTCTACAATGAGCAGTTCTTC CASSPGVYNEQFF
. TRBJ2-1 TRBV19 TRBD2 TGTGCCAGTAGTATTTCTAGCGGGGGCCTAAACTCCTACAATGAGCAGTTCTTC CASSISSGGLNSYNEQFF
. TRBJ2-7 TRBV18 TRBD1 TGTGCCAGCTCACCGCCCTCGGGACAGGGGTATCCCAGCTCGACCTACGAGCAGTACTTC CASSPPSGQGYPSSTYEQYF
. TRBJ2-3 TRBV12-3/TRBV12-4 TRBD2 TGTGCCAGCAGTTCTAGCGGGCCCACAGATACGCAGTATTTT CASSSSGPTDTQYF
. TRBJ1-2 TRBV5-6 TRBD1 TGTGCCAGCAGCTTGGCAGGGGGAAATGGCTACACCTTC CASSLAGGNGYTF
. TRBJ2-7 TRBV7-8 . TGTGCCAGCAGCTTAAACCAGCGTGGGGAGCAGTACTTC CASSLNQRGEQYF
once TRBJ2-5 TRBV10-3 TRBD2 TGTGCCATCAGGGGGACCGCTAGCGGGAATGAGGAGACCCAGTACTTC CAIRGTASGNEETQYF
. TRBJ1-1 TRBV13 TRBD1 TGTGCCAGCAGCCCGACAGGGTCGGGGAACACTGAAGCTTTCTTT CASSPTGSGNTEAFF
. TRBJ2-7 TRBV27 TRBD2 TGTGCCAGCAGTTCGGGACTAGTTTTTTACGAGCAGTACTTC CASSSGLVFYEQYF
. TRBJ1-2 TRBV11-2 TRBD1 TGTGCCAGCAGCTTAGGGACAGGGGGCGCCGATTCTTATGGCTACACCTTC CASSLGTGGADSYGYTF
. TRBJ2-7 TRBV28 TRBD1 TGTGCCAGCACCGCATCGGGACAGGTAGATGGCGAGCAGTACTTC CASTASGQVDGEQYF
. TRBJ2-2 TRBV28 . TGTGCCAGCAGTTTTCTGAAGGCCGGGGAGCTGTTTTTT CASSFLKAGELFF
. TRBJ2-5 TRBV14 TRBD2 TGTGCCAGCAGCCAAGCTCCTAGCGGGAGGGGAGAGACCCAGTACTTC CASSQAPSGRGETQYF
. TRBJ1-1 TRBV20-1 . TGCAGTGCTAGAGTCACGGGGGAGAAGATGAACACTGAAGCTTTCTTT CSARVTGEKMNTEAFF
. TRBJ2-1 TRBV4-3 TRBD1 TGCGCCAGCAGCCTAGACGGGACAGACTACAATGAGCAGTTCTTC CASSLDGTDYNEQFF
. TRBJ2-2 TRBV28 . TGTGCCAGCAGTTTAAAGTGGGCCGGGGATCTGTTTTTT CASSLKWAGDLFF
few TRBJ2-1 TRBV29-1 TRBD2 TGCAGCGTTGAAGATCGGGGGGGCTACTACAATGAGCAGTTCTTC CSVEDRGGYYNEQFF